One sample yielded the 10 T cell receptor beta chains listed below, sequenced in a study of blood T cell repertoires in COVID-19. Profiled with immunoSEQ multiplex PCR; TCRdb holds only in-frame clones, not every one. The data show hundreds of thousands of clones, with around nine tenths seen just once and 6% to 6.5% held by the top ten. Sequencing was done on a sample of PBMCs or T cells enriched from blood (not recorded which). These receptors came from a woman in her thirties or forties who had recovered from COVID-19.

The chain couples TRBV2 to TRBJ2-2, with D maybe TRBD1 (7 bases). Trimming stripped 0 bases from V and 5 bases from J, with 10 bases between. This CDR3 spans 15 amino acids. The germline CDR1 and CDR2 sequences are SNHLY and FYNNEI. In nucleotides, the CDR3 is TGTGCCAGCAGTGAAGCTTCAGGGGGGACCGGGGAGCTGTTTTTT. This encodes CASSEASGGTGELFF.

V and J are TRBV28 and TRBJ2-1, with TRBD1 matching 7 bases. This CDR3 has 15 residues. Germline loops: CDR1 MDHEN, CDR2 SYDVKM. V lost 4 bases to trimming and J lost 4 bases; unmatched junction nucleotides: 7. The CDR3: CASSSGQLFYNEQFF. In DNA, the CDR3 is TGTGCCAGCAGTTCGGGACAGCTATTTTACAATGAGCAGTTCTTC.

The chain uses TRBV27 and TRBJ2-1; D is possibly TRBD2 (6 bases). This CDR3 has 18 residues. V lost 4 bases and J lost 1, with 20 bases in between. Germline CDR1 is MNHEY and CDR2 is SMNVEV (reference sequence). The CDR3 nucleotides are TGTGCCAGCAGTTCGCGGGGAAGGGGATTCGGGTCCTACAATGAGCAGTTCTTC. It yields the protein CASSSRGRGFGSYNEQFF.

The chain employs TRBV11-2 and TRBJ2-5; tentatively, D is TRBD2 (5 bases). The CDR3 consists of 11 residues. V was clipped by 0 bases and J by 11 bases, with 7 bases between them. Looked up from germline, CDR1 is SGHAT and CDR2 is FQNNGV. CDR3 protein: CASSLDGLQYF. CDR3 bases: TGTGCCAGCAGCTTAGACGGACTGCAGTACTTC.

This clone was counted only a few times. This chain connects TRBV28 to TRBJ1-2, with D perhaps TRBD1 (5 bases). The CDR3 is 17 residues long. Germline loops: CDR1 MDHEN, CDR2 SYDVKM. V lost 5 bases and J lost 3, with 22 bases in between. As DNA, the CDR3 is TGTGCCAGCAGTCTAACCCTCGACAGTCAAGGCTACTATGGCTACACCTTC. It codes for CASSLTLDSQGYYGYTF.

The table lists this clone with a count of one. The sample holds other DNA sequences that translate to the same CDR3. J is TRBJ2-5 and V is TRBV24-1; 10 bases agree with TRBD2. Trimming took 4 bases from V and 1 from J; bases not matched to a gene: 5. The CDR3 is made up of 16 amino acids. Germline CDR1 is KGHDR and CDR2 is SFDVKD. The CDR3 coding sequence is TGTGCCACCAGTGACCCAGGACTAGCGGCCCAAGAGACCCAGTACTTC. Translation gives CATSDPGLAAQETQYF.

This clone has a single count. The J gene is TRBJ2-2, the V gene TRBV5-1, with 7 bases fitting TRBD2. The junction had 5 bases not matched to a gene; V was cut back by 4 bases and J by 2 bases. The germline gives CDR1 SGHRS, CDR2 YFSETQ. The CDR3 runs to 15 residues. This CDR3 is CASSNGLVNTGELFF. The CDR3 DNA reads TGCGCCAGCAGCAACGGACTAGTTAACACCGGGGAGCTGTTTTTT.

The rearrangement links TRBV3-1 (or the pseudogene TRBV3-2) to TRBJ2-2, with no clear D. CDR1 is LGHDT and CDR2 is YNNKEL in the germline V gene (reference sequence). V was trimmed by 2 bases and J by 6 bases, leaving 10 bases between them. This CDR3 has 14 amino acids. This CDR3 is CASSQRSGPGELFF. The CDR3 DNA is TGTGCCAGCAGCCAACGGTCCGGTCCCGGGGAGCTGTTTTTT.

The chain uses TRBV28 and TRBJ1-2; D is ambiguous. CDR1 MDHEN and CDR2 SYDVKM come from the germline V gene. The CDR3 has 13 residues. Trimming stripped 8 bases from V and 3 bases from J, with 13 bases between. The CDR3 loop reads CASGQAPDYGYTF. The CDR3 coding sequence is TGTGCCAGCGGGCAGGCCCCTGACTATGGCTACACCTTC.

CDR3 loop: CASRVDRGNTEAFF. As DNA, the CDR3 is TGTGCCAGCAGAGTGGACAGGGGGAACACTGAAGCTTTCTTT. The rearrangement links TRBV6-5 to TRBJ1-1; 9 bases map to TRBD1. Losses at the gene ends were 6 bases for V and 1 base for J; bases not matched to a gene: 3. Germline CDR1 and CDR2: MNHEY and SVGAGI. The CDR3 runs 14 residues.